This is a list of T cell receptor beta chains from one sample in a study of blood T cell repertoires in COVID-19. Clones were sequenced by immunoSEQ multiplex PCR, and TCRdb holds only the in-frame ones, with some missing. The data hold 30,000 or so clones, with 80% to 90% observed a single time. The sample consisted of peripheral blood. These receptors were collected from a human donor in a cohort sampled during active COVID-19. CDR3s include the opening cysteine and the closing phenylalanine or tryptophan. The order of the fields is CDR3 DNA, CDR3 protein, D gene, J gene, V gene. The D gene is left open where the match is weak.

TGTGCCACCAGGACAGGGATGGAGAACACTGAAGCTTTCTTT,CATRTGMENTEAFF,TRBD1,TRBJ1-1,TRBV19
TGTGCCAGCAGTAGGGAGGGCTACGAGCAGTACTTC,CASSREGYEQYF,TRBD2,TRBJ2-7,TRBV7-9
TGCGCCAGCAGCTTAGAGCGGGGGGGCCCCCTGTACCAAGAGACCCAGTACTTC,CASSLERGGPLYQETQYF,TRBD2,TRBJ2-5,TRBV5-1
TGTGCCAGCAGTTTCCTCGCCGGGGGGCAGGGGTCGGTGACCGGGGAGCTGTTTTTT,CASSFLAGGQGSVTGELFF,NA,TRBJ2-2,TRBV27
TGTGCCTGGAGTCGACAGGGAACAACTAATGAAAAACTGTTTTTT,CAWSRQGTTNEKLFF,TRBD1,TRBJ1-4,TRBV30
TGTGCCAGCAGCTTAAGTCAGGGACAGGGGTACGAGCAGTACTTC,CASSLSQGQGYEQYF,TRBD1,TRBJ2-7,TRBV11-2
TGTGCCAGCAGTGAAGCGGGGGGGACTAGCGGGGAGGAGCAGTTCTTC,CASSEAGGTSGEEQFF,TRBD2,TRBJ2-1,TRBV6-1
TGTGCCACTGGGGACACCAGCTACGAGCAGTACTTC,CATGDTSYEQYF,NA,TRBJ2-7,TRBV25-1
TGTGCCAGCAGCGTGCGGGGGGCCCGTTACAATGAGCAGTTCTTC,CASSVRGARYNEQFF,TRBD2,TRBJ2-1,TRBV7-8
TGCGCCAGCAGCTTACAGGGTCTAAATTCACCCCTCCACTTT,CASSLQGLNSPLHF,NA,TRBJ1-6,TRBV5-1
TGTGCCAGCTCCCCCCCGGGTCGAAGCGGGGAGCTGTTTTTT,CASSPPGRSGELFF,NA,TRBJ2-2,TRBV28
TGCAGTGCTAGTCTAGCGGGGAGGTCCTACAATGAGCAGTTCTTC,CSASLAGRSYNEQFF,TRBD2,TRBJ2-1,TRBV20-1
TGTGCCAGCAGTATCTCAGGGGCCCGTGGTTCACCCCTCCACTTT,CASSISGARGSPLHF,NA,TRBJ1-6,TRBV6-2/TRBV6-3
TGTGCCTGGAGCTCCCAGGGGAATAAACTGTTTTTT,CAWSSQGNKLFF,NA,TRBJ1-4,TRBV30
TGTGCCAGCAGCTTAGGGTGGGTGGGGAGCTCCTACAATGAGCAGTTCTTC,CASSLGWVGSSYNEQFF,NA,TRBJ2-1,TRBV7-9
TGTGCCAGCAGCTCCAGGCGGCAGCGGGGGGGCCCTAGCACAGATACGCAGTATTTT,CASSSRRQRGGPSTDTQYF,TRBD2,TRBJ2-3,TRBV7-8
TGTGCCAGCAGTTTGGGCCAGGGGCTGGAGCAGTACTTC,CASSLGQGLEQYF,NA,TRBJ2-7,TRBV12-3/TRBV12-4
TGTGCCAGCAGTGAGTCCGTGAACACTGAAGCTTTCTTT,CASSESVNTEAFF,NA,TRBJ1-1,TRBV6-1